The source of this T cell receptor beta chain is a study of response to subunit inactivated influenza vaccine. Study-wide results and caveats: Authors suggested seasonal influenza vaccinations each recruit few new T cells.

TCRdb recomputed calls from the RT-PCR reads with MiXCR, one row per CDR3 protein. The sample holds 650,000 to 800,000 distinct CDR3 sequences, roughly 13% seen once. Germline loops: CDR1 DFQATT, CDR2 SNEGSKA (reference sequence). Trimming pared 7 bases from V and 6 bases from J, leaving 23 bases between. The CDR3 totals 15 residues. About this clonotype itself: What it binds is unknown.

The starting material was PBMCs from blood, obtained approximately 15 days before vaccination. The clonotype originates from a man aged 50 to 60 who received an inactivated influenza vaccine. V gene TRBV20-1 combines with J gene TRBJ2-3; perhaps TRBD2 as D (5 bases). The CDR3 sequence is CSGARLFPLKDTQYF. CDR3 sequence (DNA): TGCAGTGGTGCCCGACTATTTCCCCTTAAGGATACGCAGTATTTT.